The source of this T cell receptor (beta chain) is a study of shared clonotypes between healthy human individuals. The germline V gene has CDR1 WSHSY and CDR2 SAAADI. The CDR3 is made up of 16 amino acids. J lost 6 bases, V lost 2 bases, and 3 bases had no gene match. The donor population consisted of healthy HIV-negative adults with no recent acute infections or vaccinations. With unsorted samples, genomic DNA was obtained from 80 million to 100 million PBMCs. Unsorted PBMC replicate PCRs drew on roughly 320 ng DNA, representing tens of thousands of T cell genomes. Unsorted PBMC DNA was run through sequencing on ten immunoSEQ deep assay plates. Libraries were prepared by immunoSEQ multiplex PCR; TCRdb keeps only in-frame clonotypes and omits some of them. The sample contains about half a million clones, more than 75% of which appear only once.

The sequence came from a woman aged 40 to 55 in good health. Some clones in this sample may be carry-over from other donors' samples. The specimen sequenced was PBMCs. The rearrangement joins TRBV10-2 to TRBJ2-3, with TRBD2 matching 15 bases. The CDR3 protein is CASSERTSGGEDTQYF. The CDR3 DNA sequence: TGCGCCAGCAGTGAGCGGACTAGCGGGGGGGAGGATACGCAGTATTTT.